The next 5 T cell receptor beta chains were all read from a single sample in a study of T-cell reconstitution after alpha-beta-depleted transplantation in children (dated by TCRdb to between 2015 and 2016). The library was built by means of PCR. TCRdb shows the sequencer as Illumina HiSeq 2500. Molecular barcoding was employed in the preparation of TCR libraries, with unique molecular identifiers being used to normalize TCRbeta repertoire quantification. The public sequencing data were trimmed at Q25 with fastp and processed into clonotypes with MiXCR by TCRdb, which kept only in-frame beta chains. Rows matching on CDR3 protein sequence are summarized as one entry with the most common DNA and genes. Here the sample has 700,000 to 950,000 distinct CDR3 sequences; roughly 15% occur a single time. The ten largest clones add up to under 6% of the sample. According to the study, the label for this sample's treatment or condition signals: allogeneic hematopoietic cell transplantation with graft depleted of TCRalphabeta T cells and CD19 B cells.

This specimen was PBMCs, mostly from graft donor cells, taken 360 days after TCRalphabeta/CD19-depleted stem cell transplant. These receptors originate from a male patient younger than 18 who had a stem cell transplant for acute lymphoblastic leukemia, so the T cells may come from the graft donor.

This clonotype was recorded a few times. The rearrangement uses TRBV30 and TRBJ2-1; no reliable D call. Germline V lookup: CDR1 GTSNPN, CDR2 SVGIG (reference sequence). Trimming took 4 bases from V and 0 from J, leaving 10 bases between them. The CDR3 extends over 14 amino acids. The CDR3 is CAWKVASSYNEQFF. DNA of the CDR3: TGTGCCTGGAAAGTCGCCAGCTCCTACAATGAGCAGTTCTTC.

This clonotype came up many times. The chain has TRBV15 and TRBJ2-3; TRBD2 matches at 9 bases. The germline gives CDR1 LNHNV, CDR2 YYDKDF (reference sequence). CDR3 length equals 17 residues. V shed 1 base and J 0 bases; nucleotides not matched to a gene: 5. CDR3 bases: TGTGCCACCAGCAGAGGAGTTAGCGGGGGAAGCACAGATACGCAGTATTTT. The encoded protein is CATSRGVSGGSTDTQYF.

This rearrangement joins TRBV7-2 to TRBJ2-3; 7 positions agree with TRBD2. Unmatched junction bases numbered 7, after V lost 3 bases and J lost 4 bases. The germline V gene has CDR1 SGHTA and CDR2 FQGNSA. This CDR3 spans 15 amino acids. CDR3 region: CASSFGLAAADTQYF. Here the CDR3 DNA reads TGTGCCAGCAGCTTTGGCCTAGCGGCCGCAGATACGCAGTATTTT.

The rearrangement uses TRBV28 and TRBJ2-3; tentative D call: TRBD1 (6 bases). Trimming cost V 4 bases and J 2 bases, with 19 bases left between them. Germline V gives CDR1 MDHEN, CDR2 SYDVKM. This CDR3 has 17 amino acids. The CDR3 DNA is TGTGCCAGCAGTTCGCAGATGGACAGACTACTCACAGATACGCAGTATTTT. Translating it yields CASSSQMDRLLTDTQYF.

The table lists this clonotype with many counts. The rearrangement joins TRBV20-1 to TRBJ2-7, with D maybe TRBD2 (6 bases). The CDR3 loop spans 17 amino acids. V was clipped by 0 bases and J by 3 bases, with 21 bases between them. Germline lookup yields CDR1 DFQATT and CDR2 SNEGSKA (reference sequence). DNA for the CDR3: TGCAGTGCTAGAGATCAAGTTAAGGCTAGCGATATCTACGAGCAGTACTTC. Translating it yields CSARDQVKASDIYEQYF.